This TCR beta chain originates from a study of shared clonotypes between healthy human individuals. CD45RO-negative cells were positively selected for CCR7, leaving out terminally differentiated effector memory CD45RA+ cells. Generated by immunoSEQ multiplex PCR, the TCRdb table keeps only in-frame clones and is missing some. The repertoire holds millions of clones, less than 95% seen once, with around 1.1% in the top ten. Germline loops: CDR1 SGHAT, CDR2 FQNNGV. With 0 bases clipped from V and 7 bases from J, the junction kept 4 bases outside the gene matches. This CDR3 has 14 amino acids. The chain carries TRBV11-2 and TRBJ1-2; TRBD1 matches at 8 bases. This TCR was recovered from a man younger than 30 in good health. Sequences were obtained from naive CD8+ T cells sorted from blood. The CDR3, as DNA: TGTGCCAGCAGCTTAGATGACAGGGGCTGTGGCTACACCTTC. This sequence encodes CASSLDDRGCGYTF.